This TCR beta chain is drawn from a study of read filtering for tumor transcriptome and immune sequencing (dated by TCRdb to 2018 to 2020). Looking at the study overall: The cohort had roughly 18 male and 14 female patients with a mean age of roughly 66 years, ranging from about 45 to 85. By revised international staging, about 8 patients were R-ISS I, 16 were R-ISS II and roughly 7 were R-ISS III. Whole-transcriptome libraries were prepared with the TruSeq RNA Access Library Prep Kit after DNase treatment. Per sample, about 4.05 to 10.27 million TCR-region mapped reads were obtained with IR-seq, compared with only roughly 85 to 1273 with RNA-seq. TCR repertoires obtained by targeted immune repertoire sequencing and by bulk whole-transcriptome sequencing performed on the same bone marrow samples were compared. A main aim was a read-filtering strategy for immune repertoire data, specifically whether clonotypes supported by a single read should be removed.

TCR libraries were built from 400 ng RNA with the Immunoverse kit, using molecular barcoded adaptors covering alpha/delta and beta/gamma chains. TCR library preparation was performed with the same RNA that was used for transcriptome sequencing. An Illumina HiSeq 4000 with 2 x 150 cycles was used to sequence the TCR libraries. The authors processed their data as follows. TCR reads were aligned to human V, D, J and C references and assembled into CDR3 clonotypes with MiXCR, including quality filtering and error correction. The tcR package in R was used for analysis of clonotype counts and gene usage diversity. For inspection of raw mapping reads, RNA-seq reads were mapped by STAR aligner version 2.5.3a onto GRCh37 of the human genome. IR-seq fastq files were randomly downsampled with Seqtk 1.3 to test the effect of sequencing depth on detected clonotypes. TCRdb reran the public reads through fastp at Q25 and MiXCR, keeping productive beta chains. Rows with one shared CDR3 protein collapse into an entry with the most common genes and DNA. The V and J calls here are based on TCRdb, not the publication. Here the sample has tens of thousands of distinct CDR3 sequences; around 20% occur a single time. The ten largest make up approximately 40% of the sample.

Broader findings and caveats from the paper: In IR-seq, single-read clonotypes were 80% to 90% of clonotypes but approximately 4% of total reads; in RNA-seq they were roughly 72% of clonotypes and about 41% of reads. The sorted CD138-negative fraction was composed of a mixed bone marrow immune population rather than of purified T cells. IR-seq captured clonotypes at much higher depth and more reliably than RNA-seq, and smaller IR-seq throughput sufficed to identify most shared clonotypes. Removing single-read clonotypes increased the correlation between IR-seq and RNA-seq shared clonotype proportions.

Every patient had bone marrow sampled at the time of active disease. Ficoll-Hypaque density gradient centrifugation was used to isolate the bone marrow mononuclear cells. Myeloma plasma cells were removed and CD138-negative cells were collected by negative selection after labeling with CD138 magnetic microbeads on a MACS separator. Purity of the isolated cells was checked by flow cytometry on an Attune NxT using CD138 antibodies. TRIzol reagent was used to extract total RNA, which was then quantified with a NanoDrop spectrophotometer. Paired RNA-seq and IR-seq were performed on the CD138-negative bone marrow sample of each patient. This clonotype was seen ten or more times. The antigen it binds to is not known. There are no base qualities to consult, and no much larger clone falls within one base. CDR1 and CDR2 were assigned from the germline V gene as MDHEN and SYDVKM. V loses 8 bases at its end and J loses 1 base; junction bases beyond the gene matches: 7. There are 15 amino acids in the CDR3, from cysteine to phenylalanine inclusive. The only DNA kept is the CDR3, 45 bases in frame from the first base.

Recombination connected TRBV28 to TRBJ2-2, with TRBD1 matching 7 junction bases. Sequencing was performed on a population of CD138-negative cells sorted from bone marrow. The cell subset or site tag for this specimen amounts to: bone marrow mononuclear cells depleted of CD138+ plasma/myeloma cells by negative magnetic selection. The receptor's source is a donor at least 40 years old with multiple myeloma. The CDR3 has the sequence CASEGDSQNTGELFF. The nucleotide sequence reads TGTGCCAGCGAGGGGGACAGCCAGAACACCGGGGAGCTGTTTTTT.